This T cell receptor (beta chain) originates from a study of blood T cell repertoires in COVID-19. CDR1 and CDR2 from the germline V gene are SGHDT and YYEEEE. The V end was cut by 1 base, the J end by 1 base, with 17 bases between. CDR3 length: 17 residues. Assay used: immunoSEQ multiplex PCR; TCRdb lists only in-frame clones, some missing. The sample yields approximately 220,000 clones, approximately 80% seen once. Sequenced input: peripheral blood. The sequence derives from a man in his forties with acute or convalescent COVID-19. The chain employs TRBV5-6 and TRBJ1-2; the D gene is possibly TRBD1 (6 bases). CDR3 sequence: CASSLYLAGAYNYGYTF. In nucleotides, the CDR3 is TGTGCCAGCAGCTTGTATCTGGCAGGGGCTTATAACTATGGCTACACCTTC. Full variable domain (rest looked up from reference TRBV5-6 and TRBJ1-2): DAGVTQSPTHLIKTRGQQVTLRCSPKSGHDTVSWYQQALGQGPQFIFQYYEEEERQRGNFPDRFSGHQFPNYSSELNVNALLLGDSALYLCASSLYLAGAYNYGYTFGSGTRLTVV.